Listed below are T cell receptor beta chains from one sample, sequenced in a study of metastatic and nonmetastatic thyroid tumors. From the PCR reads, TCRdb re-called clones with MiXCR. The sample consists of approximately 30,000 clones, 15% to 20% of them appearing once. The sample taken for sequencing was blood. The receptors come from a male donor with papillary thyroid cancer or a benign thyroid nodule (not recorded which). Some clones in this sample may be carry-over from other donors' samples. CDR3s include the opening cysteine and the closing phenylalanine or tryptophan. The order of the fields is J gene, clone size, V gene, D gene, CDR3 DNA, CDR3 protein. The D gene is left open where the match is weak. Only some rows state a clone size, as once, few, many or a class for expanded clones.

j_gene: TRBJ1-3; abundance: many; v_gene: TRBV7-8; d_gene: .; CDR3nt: TGTGCCAGCAGCTTAGAGGTTAACTCTGGAAACACCATATATTTT; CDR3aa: CASSLEVNSGNTIYF
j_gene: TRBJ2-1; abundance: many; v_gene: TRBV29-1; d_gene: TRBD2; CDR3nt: TGCAGCGTTGACGGGTCTAGCGGACGCTCCTACAATGAGCAGTTCTTC; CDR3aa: CSVDGSSGRSYNEQFF
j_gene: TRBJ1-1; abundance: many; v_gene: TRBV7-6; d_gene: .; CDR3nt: TGTGCCAGCAGCCCCAGCGGGGAAGGGAAGAACACTGAAGCTTTCTTT; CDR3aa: CASSPSGEGKNTEAFF
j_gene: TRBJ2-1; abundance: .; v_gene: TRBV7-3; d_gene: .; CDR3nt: TGTGCCAGCAGCTTAGGCCTACCGGGTAACAATGAGCAGTTCTTC; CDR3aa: CASSLGLPGNNEQFF
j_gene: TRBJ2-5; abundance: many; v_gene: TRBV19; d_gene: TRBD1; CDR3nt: TGTGCCAGTAATTCCGGGACAGGGAGAGAGACCCAGTACTTC; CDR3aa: CASNSGTGRETQYF
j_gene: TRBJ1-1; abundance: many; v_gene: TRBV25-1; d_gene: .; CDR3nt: TGTGCCAGCAGTGAATGGGACCACCTACCGGACACTGAAGCTTTCTTT; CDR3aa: CASSEWDHLPDTEAFF
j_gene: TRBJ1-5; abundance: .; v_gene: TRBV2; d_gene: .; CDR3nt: TGTGCCAGCAGTCAGGACCACAATCAGCCCCAGCATTTT; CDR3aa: CASSQDHNQPQHF
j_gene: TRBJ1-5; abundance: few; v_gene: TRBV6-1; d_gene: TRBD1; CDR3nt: TGTGCCGTCTGGACAGGTTTCAATCAGCCCCAGAACTTT; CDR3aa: CAVWTGFNQPQNF
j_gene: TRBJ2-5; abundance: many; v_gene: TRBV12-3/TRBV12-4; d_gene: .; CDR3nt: TGTGCCAGCAGTTTCACGGGAGAGACCCAGTACTTC; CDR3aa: CASSFTGETQYF
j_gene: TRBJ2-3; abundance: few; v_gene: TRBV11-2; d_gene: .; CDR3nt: TGTGCCAGCAGCTTAGACCTATTGACAGATACGCAGTATTTT; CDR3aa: CASSLDLLTDTQYF
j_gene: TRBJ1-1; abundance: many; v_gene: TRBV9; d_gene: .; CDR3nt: TGTGCCAGCAGCAGGGGGTATAACACTGAAGCTTTCTTT; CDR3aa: CASSRGYNTEAFF